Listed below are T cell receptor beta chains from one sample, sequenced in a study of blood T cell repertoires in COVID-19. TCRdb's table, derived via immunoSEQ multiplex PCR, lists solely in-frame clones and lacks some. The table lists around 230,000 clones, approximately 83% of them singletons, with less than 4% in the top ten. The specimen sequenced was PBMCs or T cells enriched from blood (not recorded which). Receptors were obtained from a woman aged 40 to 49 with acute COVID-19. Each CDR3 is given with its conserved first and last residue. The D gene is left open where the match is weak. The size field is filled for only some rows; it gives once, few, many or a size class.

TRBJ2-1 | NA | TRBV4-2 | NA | CASSRAGNEQFF | TGTGCCAGCAGCCGGGCGGGCAATGAGCAGTTCTTC
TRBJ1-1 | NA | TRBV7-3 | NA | CASSLDGKEAFF | TGTGCCAGCAGCTTGGACGGGAAGGAAGCTTTCTTT
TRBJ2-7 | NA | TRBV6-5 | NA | CASTGLWEQYF | TGTGCCAGCACAGGGTTGTGGGAGCAGTACTTC
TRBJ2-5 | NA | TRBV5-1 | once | CASSLHETQYF | TGCGCCAGCAGCTTGCATGAGACCCAGTACTTC
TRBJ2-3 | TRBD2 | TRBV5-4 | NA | CASSSGLAVYTQYF | TGTGCCAGCAGCTCGGGGCTAGCGGTATATACGCAGTATTTT
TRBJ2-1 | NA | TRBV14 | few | CASSLNNEQFF | TGTGCCAGCAGCCTTAACAATGAGCAGTTCTTC
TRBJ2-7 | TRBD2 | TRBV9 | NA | CASSKSGTTFEQYF | TGTGCCAGCAGCAAATCCGGGACTACCTTCGAGCAGTACTTC
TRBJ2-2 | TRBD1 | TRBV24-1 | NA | CATSETGTGGNTGELFF | TGTGCCACCAGTGAGACCGGGACAGGGGGCAACACCGGGGAGCTGTTTTTT
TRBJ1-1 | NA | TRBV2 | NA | CASSEDGLRTEAFF | TGTGCCAGCAGTGAAGACGGTCTTCGCACTGAAGCTTTCTTT
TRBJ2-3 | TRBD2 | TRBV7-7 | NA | CASSLGSGLGPDTQYF | TGTGCTAGCAGCTTAGGTAGCGGGTTGGGCCCCGATACGCAGTATTTT
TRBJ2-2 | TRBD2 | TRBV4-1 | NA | CASSQEGGDTGELFF | TGCGCCAGCAGCCAAGAGGGGGGGGACACCGGGGAGCTGTTTTTT
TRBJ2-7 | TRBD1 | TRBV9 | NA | CASSVSGTGQREQYF | TGTGCCAGCAGCGTGAGTGGGACAGGGCAACGGGAGCAGTACTTC
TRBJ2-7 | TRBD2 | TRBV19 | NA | CASSIGLAGTYEQYF | TGTGCCAGTAGTATTGGTCTAGCGGGAACCTACGAGCAGTACTTC
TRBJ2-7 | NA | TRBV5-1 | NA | CASSLTGDSSYEQYF | TGCGCCAGCAGCTTGACAGGGGACTCCTCCTACGAGCAGTACTTC
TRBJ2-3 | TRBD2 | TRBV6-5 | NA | CASSVAGGPTDTQYF | TGTGCCAGCAGCGTAGCGGGAGGGCCAACAGATACGCAGTATTTT
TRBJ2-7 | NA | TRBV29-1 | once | CSAGGAYEQYF | TGCAGCGCCGGAGGGGCCTACGAGCAGTACTTC
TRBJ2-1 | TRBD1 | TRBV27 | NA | CASNSNRDRAYNEQFF | TGTGCCAGCAATTCAAACCGGGACAGGGCGTACAATGAGCAGTTCTTC
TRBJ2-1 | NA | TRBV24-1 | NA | CATSDIRTLHEQFF | TGTGCCACCAGTGACATCCGTACATTGCATGAGCAGTTCTTC
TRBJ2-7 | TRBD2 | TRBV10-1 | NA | CATQTSGSHEQYF | TGCGCCACCCAGACTAGCGGGAGCCACGAGCAGTACTTC
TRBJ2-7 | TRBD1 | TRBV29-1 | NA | CSVTLGWDSSYEQYF | TGCAGCGTGACTTTGGGATGGGACAGCTCCTACGAGCAGTACTTC